This T cell receptor beta chain was sequenced during a study of shared clonotypes between healthy human individuals. Overall study results and limits: In general, naive subsets displayed greater estimated richness than memory subsets did.

Naive CD4+ cells were CD45RA-selected; the remaining cells were memory. The CDR3 has 16 amino acids. J was trimmed by 0 bases and V by 6 bases; bases with no gene match: 7. In germline, CDR1 is SEHNR, CDR2 FQNEAQ (reference sequence). Turning to this clone: Antigen unknown.

Using immunoSEQ multiplex PCR, the repertoire was profiled, and TCRdb retains in-frame clones only, with some absent. This table holds 500,000 or so clones, around 96% found once. The chain has TRBV7-9 and TRBJ2-3; 9 bases align to TRBD1. Sequenced: naive CD4+ T cells sorted from blood. As for subset: CD45RA+ positively selected. The TCR was taken from a woman aged 25-40 years in good health. The CDR3: CASRDPGQGSTDTQYF. The CDR3 DNA reads as TGTGCCAGCAGGGATCCTGGACAGGGGAGCACAGATACGCAGTATTTT.